These T cell receptor beta chains were read from a single sample in a study of cytotoxic CD8 clonotypes in ibrutinib-treated CLL. Assay: immunoSEQ multiplex PCR; the TCRdb copy retains only in-frame clones and omits some. The profile covers approximately 33,000 clones, with approximately 70% appearing a single time and 28% taken by the ten largest. The specimen comprised PBMCs, sampled before ibrutinib treatment. Receptors were obtained from a human donor with chronic lymphocytic leukemia. CDR3s include the opening cysteine and the closing phenylalanine or tryptophan. The order of the fields is CDR3 DNA, CDR3 protein, V gene, D gene, J gene, CDR3 length, clone size. D genes are given only for firm matches. Not every row has a clone size; where given, it reads once, few, many or a size class.

cdr3_nt: TGTGCCAGCAGCCCCGAGAGCGGGGGACCGTACTTC; cdr3_aa: CASSPESGGPYF; v_call: TRBV7-2; d_call: TRBD2; j_call: TRBJ2-5; cdr3_length: 12; clone_size: -
cdr3_nt: TGCGCCAGCAGCTTGATTGGGGGCTCTAACTATGGCTACACCTTC; cdr3_aa: CASSLIGGSNYGYTF; v_call: TRBV5-1; d_call: -; j_call: TRBJ1-2; cdr3_length: 15; clone_size: -
cdr3_nt: TGCGCCAGCAGCTTGGACAGTAACACTGAAGCTTTCTTT; cdr3_aa: CASSLDSNTEAFF; v_call: TRBV5-1; d_call: -; j_call: TRBJ1-1; cdr3_length: 13; clone_size: -
cdr3_nt: TGTGCCAGCAGCAAGACTAGCCTGGGGGAGCAGTTCTTC; cdr3_aa: CASSKTSLGEQFF; v_call: TRBV11-3; d_call: TRBD2; j_call: TRBJ2-1; cdr3_length: 13; clone_size: -
cdr3_nt: TGTGCCAGCAGCGCGGGGGGCACCGGGGAGCTGTTTTTT; cdr3_aa: CASSAGGTGELFF; v_call: TRBV6-4; d_call: TRBD2; j_call: TRBJ2-2; cdr3_length: 13; clone_size: -
cdr3_nt: TGTGCCAGTGGGAAGTGGGGAGCCCAAGAGACCCAGTACTTC; cdr3_aa: CASGKWGAQETQYF; v_call: TRBV9; d_call: -; j_call: TRBJ2-5; cdr3_length: 14; clone_size: -
cdr3_nt: TGTGCCTGGAGTGTACAGGGAACCCCTTACGAGCAGTACTTC; cdr3_aa: CAWSVQGTPYEQYF; v_call: TRBV30; d_call: -; j_call: TRBJ2-7; cdr3_length: 14; clone_size: -
cdr3_nt: TGTGCCAGTAGTTTCGGGGCTCATCAGCCCCAGCATTTT; cdr3_aa: CASSFGAHQPQHF; v_call: TRBV19; d_call: -; j_call: TRBJ1-5; cdr3_length: 13; clone_size: few
cdr3_nt: TGCGCCAGCAGCTTGGGAGGACAGGGCTATGGCTACACCTTC; cdr3_aa: CASSLGGQGYGYTF; v_call: TRBV5-1; d_call: TRBD1; j_call: TRBJ1-2; cdr3_length: 14; clone_size: few
cdr3_nt: TGTGCCAGCAGCAGCCCATGGACCTACGAGCAGTACTTC; cdr3_aa: CASSSPWTYEQYF; v_call: TRBV5-4; d_call: -; j_call: TRBJ2-7; cdr3_length: 13; clone_size: few
cdr3_nt: TGTGCCAGCAGCTTAGATGCAGCCACCTCCTACGAGCAGTACTTC; cdr3_aa: CASSLDAATSYEQYF; v_call: TRBV11-3; d_call: -; j_call: TRBJ2-7; cdr3_length: 15; clone_size: few
cdr3_nt: TGTGCCAGCAGCTTAACGTACCGGGATGGTAACGAGCAGTACTTC; cdr3_aa: CASSLTYRDGNEQYF; v_call: TRBV7-2; d_call: -; j_call: TRBJ2-7; cdr3_length: 15; clone_size: -
cdr3_nt: TGCGCCAGCAGCTATCGACTAGCGGGAGCCGCGTCCTACGAGCAGTACTTC; cdr3_aa: CASSYRLAGAASYEQYF; v_call: TRBV5-1; d_call: TRBD2; j_call: TRBJ2-7; cdr3_length: 17; clone_size: once
cdr3_nt: TGTGCCAGCACCAGCGGACAGGGGAACACTGAAGCTTTCTTT; cdr3_aa: CASTSGQGNTEAFF; v_call: TRBV6-6; d_call: TRBD1; j_call: TRBJ1-1; cdr3_length: 14; clone_size: -
cdr3_nt: TGTGCCAGCAGCTTAGAGCTGGGTGGCTACACCTTC; cdr3_aa: CASSLELGGYTF; v_call: TRBV7-2; d_call: -; j_call: TRBJ1-2; cdr3_length: 12; clone_size: -
cdr3_nt: TGCGCCAGCAGCTTGGAGGGACAGGGTAGCGAAAAACTGTTTTTT; cdr3_aa: CASSLEGQGSEKLFF; v_call: TRBV5-1; d_call: TRBD1; j_call: TRBJ1-4; cdr3_length: 15; clone_size: -
cdr3_nt: TGTGCCAGCAGCTTAGATTCCGCGCTAGGGTCCCAGTACTTC; cdr3_aa: CASSLDSALGSQYF; v_call: TRBV7-2; d_call: -; j_call: TRBJ2-5; cdr3_length: 14; clone_size: -
cdr3_nt: TGTGCCAGCAGTCTTGGGGACAGCAGAGAAAAACTGTTTTTT; cdr3_aa: CASSLGDSREKLFF; v_call: TRBV27; d_call: TRBD1; j_call: TRBJ1-4; cdr3_length: 14; clone_size: -
cdr3_nt: TGCAGCGTTGAAGGTACAGGGGGCCCTAAGGATGAGCAGTTCTTC; cdr3_aa: CSVEGTGGPKDEQFF; v_call: TRBV29-1; d_call: TRBD1; j_call: TRBJ2-1; cdr3_length: 15; clone_size: -
cdr3_nt: TGCGCCAGCAGCTTGGGTGGGGGGATGAATGAAAAACTGTTTTTT; cdr3_aa: CASSLGGGMNEKLFF; v_call: TRBV5-1; d_call: -; j_call: TRBJ1-4; cdr3_length: 15; clone_size: -
cdr3_nt: TGTGCCAGTAGTAGGTTTTCGACAGGGCCTAACACTGAAGCTTTCTTT; cdr3_aa: CASSRFSTGPNTEAFF; v_call: TRBV19; d_call: TRBD1; j_call: TRBJ1-1; cdr3_length: 16; clone_size: -
cdr3_nt: TGTGCCAGCAGCTTAGACGGGAGGGGCTCCTACGAGCAGTACTTC; cdr3_aa: CASSLDGRGSYEQYF; v_call: TRBV7-2; d_call: TRBD2; j_call: TRBJ2-7; cdr3_length: 15; clone_size: -
cdr3_nt: TGTGCCATCGTAGACAGGTCGAGCAATCAGCCCCAGCATTTT; cdr3_aa: CAIVDRSSNQPQHF; v_call: TRBV27; d_call: -; j_call: TRBJ1-5; cdr3_length: 14; clone_size: -
cdr3_nt: TGTGCCAGTAGTATAGGCGGGCCAGATGGCTACACCTTC; cdr3_aa: CASSIGGPDGYTF; v_call: TRBV19; d_call: -; j_call: TRBJ1-2; cdr3_length: 13; clone_size: few
cdr3_nt: TGTGCCAGCAGATTACAGGGAGGGAATCAGCCCCAGCATTTT; cdr3_aa: CASRLQGGNQPQHF; v_call: TRBV28; d_call: -; j_call: TRBJ1-5; cdr3_length: 14; clone_size: -
cdr3_nt: TGTGCCAGCAGCCCCCACCCTGTCGGTGACCCCTACGAGCAGTACTTC; cdr3_aa: CASSPHPVGDPYEQYF; v_call: TRBV7-6; d_call: -; j_call: TRBJ2-7; cdr3_length: 16; clone_size: -
cdr3_nt: TGTGCTAGCAGCGGCAACAGCGGGGGTCACACCGGGGAGCTGTTTTTT; cdr3_aa: CASSGNSGGHTGELFF; v_call: TRBV7-7; d_call: TRBD2; j_call: TRBJ2-2; cdr3_length: 16; clone_size: -
cdr3_nt: TGTGCCAGCAGCTTAGGGGGGACTAGCGGGAGGGTCGAGCAGTACTTC; cdr3_aa: CASSLGGTSGRVEQYF; v_call: TRBV7-9; d_call: TRBD2; j_call: TRBJ2-7; cdr3_length: 16; clone_size: -
cdr3_nt: TGCGCCAGCAGCCAAGACAGGCGTGGCTACACCTTC; cdr3_aa: CASSQDRRGYTF; v_call: TRBV4-1; d_call: -; j_call: TRBJ1-2; cdr3_length: 12; clone_size: few
cdr3_nt: TGCGCCAGCAGTCGACACGAGCAGTACTTC; cdr3_aa: CASSRHEQYF; v_call: TRBV23-1; d_call: -; j_call: TRBJ2-7; cdr3_length: 10; clone_size: -
cdr3_nt: TGTGCCAGCAGTCTGCGGGGGAGACAGCGTTATCAGCCCCAGCATTTT; cdr3_aa: CASSLRGRQRYQPQHF; v_call: TRBV28; d_call: -; j_call: TRBJ1-5; cdr3_length: 16; clone_size: -
cdr3_nt: TGTGCCAGCAGAAATCGGACAGCAAATAATTCACCCCTCCACTTT; cdr3_aa: CASRNRTANNSPLHF; v_call: TRBV7-2; d_call: -; j_call: TRBJ1-6; cdr3_length: 15; clone_size: -
cdr3_nt: TGTGCCAGCAGCTTCGGGACAGGGGACACTGAAGCTTTCTTT; cdr3_aa: CASSFGTGDTEAFF; v_call: TRBV5-6; d_call: TRBD1; j_call: TRBJ1-1; cdr3_length: 14; clone_size: -
cdr3_nt: TGTGCCAGCAGTTTTCCTAACGGTGAAGCTTTCTTT; cdr3_aa: CASSFPNGEAFF; v_call: TRBV27; d_call: -; j_call: TRBJ1-1; cdr3_length: 12; clone_size: -
cdr3_nt: TGTGCCAGCAGCGTAGGAGTTGTGGGTGAACAGCCCCAGCATTTT; cdr3_aa: CASSVGVVGEQPQHF; v_call: TRBV9; d_call: -; j_call: TRBJ1-5; cdr3_length: 15; clone_size: -
cdr3_nt: TGCGCCAGCAGCGCGACTCCTATCAGCTCCTACAATGAGCAGTTCTTC; cdr3_aa: CASSATPISSYNEQFF; v_call: TRBV5-1; d_call: -; j_call: TRBJ2-1; cdr3_length: 16; clone_size: -
cdr3_nt: TGTGCCAGCAGCTTAGGTCAGGGGAGAGAACACCGGGGAGCTGTTTTT; cdr3_aa: CASSLGQGREHRGAVF; v_call: TRBV7-6; d_call: -; j_call: TRBJ2-2; cdr3_length: 16; clone_size: -
cdr3_nt: TGTGCCAGCAGCTTTGTGTCTAGCGGGGGAGGATACAATGAGCAGTTCTTC; cdr3_aa: CASSFVSSGGGYNEQFF; v_call: TRBV5-4; d_call: TRBD2; j_call: TRBJ2-1; cdr3_length: 17; clone_size: -
cdr3_nt: TGTGCCAGCGGGGTCGCAACATCTGACACTGAAGCTTTCTTT; cdr3_aa: CASGVATSDTEAFF; v_call: TRBV7-8; d_call: -; j_call: TRBJ1-1; cdr3_length: 14; clone_size: many
cdr3_nt: TGCAGCGTTGCCAGCGGCAACGAGCAGTTCTTC; cdr3_aa: CSVASGNEQFF; v_call: TRBV29-1; d_call: -; j_call: TRBJ2-1; cdr3_length: 11; clone_size: -
cdr3_nt: TGTGCCAGCTCACCACCGGGGGCGGGAGCCAGAAGCGAGCAGTACTTC; cdr3_aa: CASSPPGAGARSEQYF; v_call: TRBV18; d_call: -; j_call: TRBJ2-7; cdr3_length: 16; clone_size: -
cdr3_nt: TGTGCCTGGGCACCTAGGGCTAGTCAGCCCCAGCATTTT; cdr3_aa: CAWAPRASQPQHF; v_call: TRBV30; d_call: -; j_call: TRBJ1-5; cdr3_length: 13; clone_size: few